This T cell receptor (beta chain) was recorded in a study of Ad26.COV2.S vaccination and SARS-CoV-2 variants. Study context: The study gave Ad26.COV2.S intramuscularly, once or twice 56 days apart.

This clone has only one observation. Sequenced by immunoSEQ multiplex PCR; TCRdb stores in-frame clones only, minus some. The data hold some 420,000 clones, with roughly 88% observed a single time. This CDR3 is built from 14 residues. V was cut by 4 bases and J by 4 bases, with 11 bases left in between. Germline values: CDR1 KGHSH, CDR2 LQKENI. Treatment in this sample: around 19 received Ad26.COV2.S at low or high dose, single or two shots; about 5 received placebo; per-sample allocation not given. Material that was analyzed had been drawn on day 63 after the first vaccine or placebo injection. An adult of 18-55 years in Boston served as donor.

This TCR came from a person between 18 and 65 years old who received the Ad26.COV2.S COVID-19 vaccine or a placebo. The V call is TRBV18, the J call TRBJ2-1, with D perhaps TRBD1 (5 bases). The sample here was peripheral blood, taken in a trial of Ad26.COV2.S vaccine versus placebo. The CDR3 sequence: CASSLSQGYNEQFF. The CDR3 nucleotides are TGTGCCAGCTCACTCTCCCAGGGTTACAATGAGCAGTTCTTC.